Listed below are T cell receptor beta chains from one sample, sequenced in a study of cytomegalovirus exposure and HLA in healthy donors. Method: immunoSEQ multiplex PCR; TCRdb's copy keeps in-frame clones and lacks some. The data hold about 190,000 clones, with around 73% observed a single time. The specimen sequenced was PBMCs. The source is a woman in her thirties in good health and CMV-seropositive. CDR3s include the opening cysteine and the closing phenylalanine or tryptophan. The D gene is left open where the match is weak. Rows give clone size only sometimes, using once, few, many, or a class for an expanded clone.

J gene	clone size	V gene	D gene	CDR3 protein	CDR3 DNA
TRBJ1-5	NA	TRBV30	TRBD1	CAWSEMGQGDQPQHF	TGTGCCTGGAGTGAGATGGGACAGGGGGATCAGCCCCAGCATTTT
TRBJ2-4	few	TRBV9	TRBD1	CASSARQGAGNIQYF	TGTGCCAGCAGCGCGCGACAGGGGGCAGGAAACATTCAGTACTTC
TRBJ1-1	NA	TRBV20-1	NA	CSRARWTEAFF	TGCAGTCGAGCTCGCTGGACTGAAGCTTTCTTT
TRBJ2-1	NA	TRBV27	NA	CASSAKLYNEQFF	TGTGCCAGCAGTGCGAAACTATACAATGAGCAGTTCTTC
TRBJ2-7	NA	TRBV7-9	TRBD2	CASSPMTSGRLGYEQYF	TGTGCCAGCAGCCCTATGACTAGCGGGAGGTTAGGCTACGAGCAGTACTTC
TRBJ1-4	NA	TRBV28	TRBD1	CASRLTGGDEKLFF	TGTGCCAGCAGACTTACAGGGGGGGATGAAAAACTGTTTTTT
TRBJ1-5	NA	TRBV13	TRBD1	CASSLGTGEDQPQHF	TGTGCCAGCAGCTTGGGGACAGGGGAGGATCAGCCCCAGCATTTT
TRBJ2-5	NA	TRBV19	TRBD2	CASSSRGTSVTQYF	TGTGCCAGTAGTTCCCGCGGGACTAGTGTGACCCAGTACTTC
TRBJ2-2	once	TRBV2	TRBD2	CASSEGGLAGGGNTGELFF	TGTGCCAGCAGTGAAGGAGGGCTAGCGGGGGGGGGCAACACCGGGGAGCTGTTTTTT
TRBJ2-7	NA	TRBV5-6	NA	CASSLTGLSSYEQYF	TGTGCCAGCAGCTTGACGGGTTTGAGCTCCTACGAGCAGTACTTC
TRBJ1-2	NA	TRBV15	NA	CATSRGGTAQYGYTF	TGTGCCACCAGCAGAGGCGGGACGGCGCAATATGGCTACACCTTC